A selection of T cell receptor beta chains follows, all from one sample in a study of cytomegalovirus exposure and HLA in healthy donors. TCRdb's copy holds only in-frame clones and misses some; the assay was immunoSEQ multiplex PCR. The sample consists of approximately 100,000 clones, 79% of them appearing once. The source material was PBMCs. These receptors originate from a middle-aged man in good health and CMV-seropositive. The CDR3 runs from the conserved cysteine through the conserved F or W. Size values are once, few and many counts, or a class for expanded clones, and some rows have none.

CDR3 protein: CASSLSVHRGSGELFF; V gene: TRBV7-3; clone size: -
CDR3 protein: CASSVGSRENIQYF; V gene: TRBV9; clone size: -
CDR3 protein: CASSQFRGQQETQYF; V gene: TRBV6-5; clone size: -
CDR3 protein: CASSETGLATDEQFF; V gene: TRBV9; clone size: once
CDR3 protein: CASSLGGQPNEKLFF; V gene: TRBV5-1; clone size: -
CDR3 protein: CASSLSSSGSSYEQYF; V gene: TRBV11-2; clone size: -
CDR3 protein: CASSLVGGAANTEAFF; V gene: TRBV7-2; clone size: -
CDR3 protein: CAISESRDSVYGYTF; V gene: TRBV10-3; clone size: -
CDR3 protein: CASTAGGVTDTQYF; V gene: TRBV28; clone size: once
CDR3 protein: CASSGQGVGSAAKNIQYF; V gene: TRBV28; clone size: -
CDR3 protein: CASSLPTRPDQSYQETQYF; V gene: TRBV5-1; clone size: -
CDR3 protein: CASSEVDRGRETQYF; V gene: TRBV18; clone size: few
CDR3 protein: CASSAGLAGIIDNEQFF; V gene: TRBV6-1; clone size: -